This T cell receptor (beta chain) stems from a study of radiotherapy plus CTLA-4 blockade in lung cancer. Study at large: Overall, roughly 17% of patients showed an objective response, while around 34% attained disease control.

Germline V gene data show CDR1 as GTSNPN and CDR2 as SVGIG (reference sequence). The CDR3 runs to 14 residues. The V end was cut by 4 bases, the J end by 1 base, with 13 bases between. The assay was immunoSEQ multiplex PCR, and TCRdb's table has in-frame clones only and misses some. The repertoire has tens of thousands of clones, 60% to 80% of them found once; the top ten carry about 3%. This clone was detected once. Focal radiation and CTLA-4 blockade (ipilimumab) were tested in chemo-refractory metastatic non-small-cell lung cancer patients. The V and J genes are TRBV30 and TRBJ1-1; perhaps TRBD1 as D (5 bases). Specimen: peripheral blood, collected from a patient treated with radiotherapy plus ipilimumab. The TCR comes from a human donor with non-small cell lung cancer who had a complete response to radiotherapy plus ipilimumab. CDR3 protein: CAWTNGGGNTEAFF. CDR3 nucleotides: TGTGCCTGGACTAATGGGGGGGGGAACACTGAAGCTTTCTTT.